The TCR beta chain under discussion was sequenced for a study of a mutant IDH1 vaccine in newly diagnosed glioma. Study background: Of the patients given treatment, approximately 62% were male and 37.5% were female, and a mean age of roughly 40 years was recorded.

The time point denotes: baseline, week 1 (first vaccination visit). As for treatment: pre-vaccination baseline after standard-of-care therapy. Germline V gives CDR1 SQVTM, CDR2 ANQGSEA. This CDR3 is built from 15 residues. The J segment lost 1 base and the V segment lost 6 bases, leaving 9 bases of the junction unmatched. The data were produced by immunoSEQ multiplex PCR, yet TCRdb's version contains in-frame clones alone and is incomplete. The sample lists 50,000 to 65,000 clones, about four fifths occurring once. The chain is built from TRBV29-1 and TRBJ1-2, with 9 bases lining up with TRBD1. This TCR was sampled from a man between 18 and 35 years old with glioma. Sequenced here: PBMCs, sampled from a glioma patient treated with radiotherapy, temozolomide or both. The CDR3 region is CSVNLQGAHNYGYTF. CDR3 coding DNA: TGCAGCGTCAACTTACAGGGGGCACATAACTATGGCTACACCTTC.